This T cell receptor (beta chain) is from a study of glioma-infiltrating T cells after dendritic cell vaccination. This sample's time point: after dendritic cell vaccination, including at tumor progression/relapse. Only patients with spare fresh-frozen tumor and over two years of follow-up were included. All glioblastoma patients lacked an isocitrate dehydrogenase mutation. The PCR used 60 V beta and 13 J beta primers. Repertoires were generated with immunoSEQ multiplex PCR, while TCRdb's copy carries only in-frame clones and drops some. The sample holds 75,000 to 95,000 clones, around 90% seen once. The CDR3 runs to 15 residues. Germline loops: CDR1 KGHSH, CDR2 LQKENI. V was cut by 0 bases and J by 3 bases, with 11 bases left in between.

This TCR derives from a human donor with glioblastoma. The sequences come from blood, collected after dendritic cell vaccination. V usage is TRBV18 and J usage is TRBJ1-2; D ambiguous. The chain's CDR3 is CASSPPLTLDYGYTF. CDR3 coding DNA: TGTGCCAGCTCACCACCATTGACACTAGACTATGGCTACACCTTC.